This T cell receptor beta chain was retrieved from a study of blood T cell repertoires in COVID-19. The wider study: Acute-phase and convalescent COVID-19 samples originated in the United States, Italy and Spain. Sample material is recorded as cDNA or gDNA derived from T cells, B-cell-depleted T cells, or PBMCs.

In the original analysis: The assay estimated nucleated cells by amplifying reference gene primers. Profiled with immunoSEQ multiplex PCR; TCRdb holds only in-frame clones, not every one. V and J calls and clone size come straight from that table; D and trimming were deduced from the DNA. Of about 210,000 clones in the sample, around 87% were seen once. Germline V gives CDR1 SGHTA, CDR2 FQGNSA. V was clipped by 1 base and J by 6 bases; unmatched bases: 4. The length of the CDR3 is 15 residues. With respect to this clone: Other DNA sequences in this sample translate to the same CDR3.

The genes are TRBV7-2 and TRBJ2-1, with 9 bases fitting TRBD2. This clonotype was sampled from a man aged 55 to 70 who had recovered from COVID-19. Sequenced: peripheral blood. The CDR3 region has the DNA TGTGCCAGCAGCTTAGAAGGTAGCGGGGGCAATGAGCAGTTCTTC. It is translated as CASSLEGSGGNEQFF. Using reference TRBV7-2 and TRBJ2-1 for the parts outside the CDR3, the full variable domain is GAGVSQSPSNKVTEKGKDVELRCDPISGHTALYWYRQSLGQGLEFLIYFQGNSAPDKSGLPSDRFSAERTGGSVSTLTIQRTQQEDSAVYLCASSLEGSGGNEQFFGPGTRLTVL.